The rows below give T cell receptor beta chains drawn from one sample of a study of technical replicates of blood from a handful of donors. Generated by immunoSEQ multiplex PCR, the TCRdb table keeps only in-frame clones and is missing some. The sample consists of about 83,000 clones, about 90% of them appearing once. Input material: T cells isolated from PBMCs. The receptors here all came from a human donor in good health. Both conserved end residues are part of each CDR3. D genes are given only for firm matches.

v_call	d_call	j_call	cdr3_aa	cdr3_nt
TRBV5-4	TRBD2	TRBJ2-3	CASSSPSGASTDTQYF	TGTGCCAGCAGCTCCCCTAGCGGCGCTAGCACAGATACGCAGTATTTT
TRBV4-2	TRBD2	TRBJ2-7	CASSLVGRRGGEYEQYF	TGTGCCAGCAGCCTGGTCGGGCGGCGGGGAGGGGAGTACGAGCAGTACTTC
TRBV11-2	TRBD1	TRBJ2-7	CASSSGTGPTYEQYF	TGTGCCAGCAGCTCCGGGACAGGGCCCACCTACGAGCAGTACTTC
TRBV28	NA	TRBJ1-2	CATSQISQVLSGYTF	TGTGCCACTAGCCAGATAAGCCAGGTTCTCTCGGGCTACACCTTC
TRBV13	TRBD2	TRBJ2-7	CASSLEGSGSYEQYF	TGTGCCAGCAGCTTAGAGGGTAGCGGGAGCTACGAGCAGTACTTC
TRBV9	NA	TRBJ1-4	CASSVGGSSNEKLFF	TGTGCCAGCAGCGTAGGGGGCAGTTCAAATGAAAAACTGTTTTTT
TRBV7-8	NA	TRBJ2-2	CASSLGTEGAGELFF	TGTGCCAGCAGCTTAGGGACAGAAGGCGCCGGGGAGCTGTTTTTT
TRBV5-8	TRBD2	TRBJ2-7	CASSLGTSGNEQYF	TGTGCCAGCAGCCTCGGGACTAGCGGGAACGAGCAGTACTTC
TRBV5-1	NA	TRBJ2-1	CASSTLYTSSYNEQFF	TGCGCCAGCAGCACACTATATACGAGCTCTTACAATGAGCAGTTCTTC
TRBV30	NA	TRBJ2-7	CAWRGRGAPYEQYF	TGTGCCTGGAGAGGTCGGGGGGCCCCCTACGAGCAGTACTTC
TRBV23-1	TRBD2	TRBJ2-3	CASEPSGEADTQYF	TGCGCCAGCGAGCCTAGCGGGGAGGCAGATACGCAGTATTTT
TRBV28	TRBD2	TRBJ2-1	CASSLSTSGSSYNEQFF	TGTGCCAGCAGTTTATCTACTAGCGGGAGCTCCTACAATGAGCAGTTCTTC